One and the same sample provided the 24 T cell receptor beta chains below, sequenced in a study of T cell changes during pregnancy in multiple sclerosis. TCRdb's table, derived via immunoSEQ multiplex PCR, lists solely in-frame clones and lacks some. The sample records some 100,000 clones, approximately 94% being singletons. The starting material was peripheral blood, obtained in the second trimester of pregnancy. These receptors were obtained from a female donor with multiple sclerosis, enrolled in a pregnancy study.

The CDR3 bases are TGCGCCAGCAGCTTGGCCGTAAGGGGTTCCTACAATGAGCAGTTCTTC. Its translation: CASSLAVRGSYNEQFF. V is TRBV5-1 and J is TRBJ2-1; tentatively, D is TRBD1 (5 bases). The V end was cut by 0 bases, the J end by 1 base, with 11 bases between. The CDR3 length is 16 residues. Germline V lookup: CDR1 SGHRS, CDR2 YFSETQ. The full variable domain, completed using reference TRBV5-1 and TRBJ2-1, is KAGVTQTPRYLIKTRGQQVTLSCSPISGHRSVSWYQQTPGQGLQFLFEYFSETQRNKGNFPGRFSGRQFSNSRSEMNVSTLELGDSALYLCASSLAVRGSYNEQFFGPGTRLTVL.

The V and J genes are TRBV5-6 and TRBJ2-7, with TRBD1 matching over 7 bases. CDR1 and CDR2 (germline): SGHDT, YYEEEE. The junction had 9 bases not matched to a gene; V was cut back by 4 bases and J by 2 bases. This CDR3 has 15 residues. CDR3 sequence: CASSPGTVTPYEQYF. CDR3 in DNA: TGTGCCAGCAGCCCCGGGACAGTCACCCCCTACGAGCAGTACTTC.

The rearrangement uses TRBV6-4 and TRBJ2-3; a weak D match, TRBD2 (6 bases). V shed 2 bases and J shed 6 bases, with 12 bases lying between them. The CDR3 is made up of 14 amino acids. Germline lookup yields CDR1 MRHNA and CDR2 SNTAGT. The CDR3 is CASSDRDAGDTQYF. The CDR3 DNA reads TGTGCCAGCAGTGACAGAGACGCGGGGGATACGCAGTATTTT.

The rearrangement links TRBV6-1 to TRBJ2-1, with 11 bases aligning to TRBD2. Germline CDR1 reads MNHNS; CDR2 reads SASEGT. The V segment lost 10 bases and the J segment 6 bases; nucleotides outside the gene matches: 8. CDR3 length equals 14 residues. CDR3: CANLPSGRINEQFF. DNA for the CDR3: TGTGCCAACCTACCTAGCGGGAGGATCAATGAGCAGTTCTTC.

CDR3 sequence: CASSPGLAGDYQFF. CDR3 sequence (DNA): TGTGCCAGCTCACCAGGACTAGCGGGAGATTACCAGTTCTTC. This rearrangement joins TRBV18 to TRBJ2-1; 13 nucleotides agree with TRBD2. CDR3 length: 14 residues. The germline CDR1 and CDR2 sequences are KGHSH and LQKENI. V shed 2 bases and J 13 bases; nucleotides not matched to a gene: 5.

The CDR3 DNA sequence: TGTGCCAGCAGCTTAGCGTCAGGCCAGGGTTACGAGCAGTACTTC. Its protein product is CASSLASGQGYEQYF. The chain is built from TRBV7-9 and TRBJ2-7, with a tentative D call TRBD1 (5 bases). The CDR3 has 15 residues. The V gene's germline CDR1 is SEHNR and CDR2 FQNEAQ (reference sequence). V lost 0 bases and J lost 4, with 13 bases in between.

This chain links TRBV28 with TRBJ2-1; 8 nucleotides align to TRBD2. This CDR3 is 17 amino acids long. With V trimmed by 6 bases and J by 7 bases, 17 bases remained unmatched. Germline V gene data show CDR1 as MDHEN and CDR2 as SYDVKM. CDR3 protein: CASRSLMGLEDYNEQFF. DNA for the CDR3: TGTGCCAGCAGGTCCCTTATGGGACTAGAGGACTATAATGAGCAGTTCTTC.

The chain combines TRBV15 with TRBJ1-1; D unclear. V gave up 5 bases and J gave up 2 bases, with 15 bases separating them. CDR1 is LNHNV, CDR2 YYDKDF, per germline (reference sequence). The CDR3 has 15 residues. CDR3 sequence: CATSQERQINTEAFF. CDR3 sequence (DNA): TGTGCCACCAGCCAAGAGCGGCAGATTAACACTGAAGCTTTCTTT. Together with reference TRBV15 and TRBJ1-1, the CDR3 gives the full variable domain: DAMVIQNPRYQVTQFGKPVTLSCSQTLNHNVMYWYQQKSSQAPKLLFHYYDKDFNNEADTPDNFQSRRPNTSFCFLDIRSPGLGDTAMYLCATSQERQINTEAFFGQGTRLTVV.

The genes are TRBV27 and TRBJ1-5, with a weak D call TRBD1 (5 bases). Germline V lookup: CDR1 MNHEY, CDR2 SMNVEV (reference sequence). The CDR3 loop spans 14 amino acids. V dropped 2 bases and J dropped 6 bases, with 11 bases sitting between them. The CDR3 DNA sequence: TGTGCCAGCAGTTTAGACAGCAGGACTCAGCCCCAGCATTTT. It translates to CASSLDSRTQPQHF.

The V and J genes are TRBV4-1 and TRBJ1-2; maybe TRBD1 (5 bases). CDR3 size: 15 residues. The ends were cut back, 4 bases at V and 2 bases at J, with 14 bases in the middle. Germline CDR1 MGHRA, CDR2 YSYEKL. In DNA, the CDR3 is TGCGCCAGCAGCCCGCACCAGACAGTCAACTATGGCTACACCTTC. It codes for CASSPHQTVNYGYTF.

The chain couples TRBV11-3 to TRBJ2-3, with 7 nucleotides matching TRBD2. This CDR3 has 14 amino acids. Germline V lookup: CDR1 SGHNT, CDR2 YENEEA. The J segment lost 0 bases and the V segment lost 5 bases, leaving 2 bases of the junction unmatched. DNA of the CDR3: TGTGCCAGCAGCAGACTAGCAAGCACAGATACGCAGTATTTT. Its translation is CASSRLASTDTQYF.

The chain has TRBV15 and TRBJ2-1; D gene unclear. CDR3 length: 13 amino acids. CDR1 and CDR2 from the germline V gene are LNHNV and YYDKDF (reference sequence). V was cut by 1 base and J by 5 bases, with 6 bases left in between. CDR3 loop: CATSRAPNNEQFF. CDR3 sequence (DNA): TGTGCCACCAGCAGAGCGCCTAACAATGAGCAGTTCTTC.

The genes are TRBV27 and TRBJ2-7, with D unresolved. Trimming removed 6 bases from V and 2 bases from J, with 8 bases in between. CDR1 MNHEY and CDR2 SMNVEV come from the germline V gene (reference sequence). The CDR3 contains 12 residues. This CDR3 is CASSTTPYEQYF. CDR3 DNA sequence: TGTGCCAGCAGCACCACACCCTACGAGCAGTACTTC.

The CDR3 here is CASSLDQLGFGSNEKLFF. CDR3 coding DNA: TGTGCCAGCAGCTTAGATCAACTGGGCTTTGGGTCTAATGAAAAACTGTTTTTT. V and J are TRBV11-2 and TRBJ1-4, with D unclear. The CDR3 is 18 amino acids. Germline loops: CDR1 SGHAT, CDR2 FQNNGV. The germline V and J ends were trimmed by 0 bases and 3 bases, with 17 bases remaining between them.

This chain joins TRBV2 and TRBJ2-2, with a tentative D call TRBD1 (6 bases). From germline, CDR1 is SNHLY and CDR2 FYNNEI. V lost 10 bases, J lost 0 bases, and 18 bases lay in between. CDR3 length: 16 residues. DNA of the CDR3: TGTGCCATAGGAACAGGGACCACCGCGAACACCGGGGAGCTGTTTTTT. Protein sequence: CAIGTGTTANTGELFF.

The chain uses TRBV7-9 and TRBJ2-1; 12 bases line up with TRBD2. The J segment lost 8 bases and the V segment lost 2 bases, leaving 10 bases of the junction unmatched. The CDR3 is 17 amino acids. CDR1 and CDR2 from the germline V gene are SEHNR and FQNEAQ (reference sequence). CDR3 coding DNA: TGTGCCAGCAGCTTAATCACTGGACTAGCGGGAACGGATGAGCAGTTCTTC. It encodes CASSLITGLAGTDEQFF.

V usage is TRBV11-2 and J usage is TRBJ2-1; TRBD2 matches 11 bases. Trimming cost V 5 bases and J 7 bases; bases outside gene matches: 7. Germline V lookup: CDR1 SGHAT, CDR2 FQNNGV. CDR3 length: 15 residues. DNA for the CDR3: TGTGCCAGCAGCCTAGGACTAGCGGGTAATAATGAGCAGTTCTTC. Translated, it gives CASSLGLAGNNEQFF.

This clone was picked up a small number of times. V usage is TRBV7-8 and J usage is TRBJ1-6; weak D call: TRBD1 (6 bases). CDR1 is SGHVS, CDR2 FQNEAQ, per germline. CDR3 length: 12 residues. V lost 8 bases and J 8 bases, leaving 10 bases between the germline ends. CDR3 DNA sequence: TGTGCCAGCGGGGACACTCATTCACCCCTCCACTTT. This gives the protein CASGDTHSPLHF. Full variable domain (remainder filled in from reference TRBV7-8 and TRBJ1-6): GAGVSQSPRYKVAKRGQDVALRCDPISGHVSLFWYQQALGQGPEFLTYFQNEAQLDKSGLPSDRFFAERPEGSVSTLKIQRTQQEDSAVYLCASGDTHSPLHFGNGTRLTVT.

The gene calls are TRBV29-1 and TRBJ1-1, with TRBD1 matching over 8 bases. This CDR3 is 15 amino acids long. Germline lookup yields CDR1 SQVTM and CDR2 ANQGSEA. The trim removed 8 bases at V and 0 bases at J, leaving 11 bases unmatched. In DNA, the CDR3 is TGCAGCATCGTCTGGGACAGGATAATGAACACTGAAGCTTTCTTT. Translating it yields CSIVWDRIMNTEAFF.

This chain links TRBV9 with TRBJ1-2; 8 positions match TRBD1. Losses at the gene ends were 4 bases for V and 4 bases for J; bases not matched to a gene: 6. The germline V gene has CDR1 SGDLS and CDR2 YYNGEE. The CDR3 runs 14 residues. In DNA, the CDR3 is TGTGCCAGCAGCCCGACAGGGGATGGCTATGGCTACACCTTC. Translated: CASSPTGDGYGYTF.

The chain recombines TRBV5-1 with TRBJ2-5, with TRBD1 as a possible D gene (6 bases). Germline CDR1 reads SGHRS; CDR2 reads YFSETQ. The CDR3 is 14 amino acids. V gave up 0 bases and J gave up 4 bases, with 10 bases separating them. This chain's CDR3 is CASSLATGLETQYF. For the CDR3, the DNA is TGCGCCAGCAGCTTGGCCACAGGGCTAGAGACCCAGTACTTC.

The CDR3 DNA is TGTGCCAGCAGTGGGATGCAGGACAGGGGGCCTGAAGCTTTCTTT. Protein product: CASSGMQDRGPEAFF. This chain links TRBV27 with TRBJ1-1, with TRBD1 matching over 11 bases. There are 15 residues in the CDR3. Per germline, CDR1 MNHEY and CDR2 SMNVEV (reference sequence). Trimming at V came to 5 bases and at J to 6 bases, leaving 8 bases not matched to a gene.

In its sample, this clone was seen a few times. The gene calls are TRBV30 and TRBJ1-1, with D perhaps matching TRBD1 (6 bases). Deletions cut 5 bases from V and 5 bases from J, with 9 bases between. The CDR3 totals 11 residues. Germline V gene lookup returns CDR1 GTSNPN and CDR2 SVGIG (reference sequence). Here the CDR3 reads CAWLRGTEAFF. The CDR3 region has the DNA TGTGCCTGGCTGAGGGGGACTGAAGCTTTCTTT.

This clone appeared once. The chain uses TRBV7-3 and TRBJ1-1; the D is unclear. The CDR3 loop spans 13 amino acids. Germline V lookup: CDR1 SGHTA, CDR2 FQGTGA. Trimming shortened V by 3 bases and J by 0 bases, and 5 bases separated the two germline ends. Here the CDR3 reads CASSLSMNTEAFF. CDR3 in DNA: TGTGCCAGCAGCTTGAGCATGAACACTGAAGCTTTCTTT.